This T cell receptor (beta chain) is drawn from a study of T cell repertoires in cytomegalovirus infection. The overall study: The study used recently identified HLA-C-restricted and well-studied HLA-B-restricted CMV epitopes. A matching HLA type, together with CMV infection, was signaled by public TCR beta signatures.

Trimming removed 2 bases at V and 6 bases at J, with 18 bases between. The CDR3 length is 16 residues. Per germline, CDR1 SGHRS and CDR2 YFSETQ. Comments on this clonotype: Its antigen is undetermined.

Study-level points and caveats: There were HLA-C-restricted CMV-specific TCR beta clonotypes dominating the ex vivo response. Identification of carriers of CMV plus the relevant HLA was achieved through cumulative public TCR beta family frequency.

TCRdb reprocessed the reads with MiXCR, giving one entry per CDR3 protein. The sample has approximately 600,000 distinct CDR3 sequences; approximately 40% are singletons. This chain links TRBV5-1 with TRBJ2-1; possibly TRBD2 for D (5 bases). This receptor was obtained from a human donor in good health (CMV status not recorded). Some clones in this sample may be carry-over from other donors' samples. The source was cultured PBMCs, collected from culture after CMV antigen stimulation. This CDR3 is CASSFLAATAGNEQFF. DNA for the CDR3: TGCGCCAGCAGCTTCCTAGCAGCGACGGCCGGCAATGAGCAGTTCTTC. Full variable domain (rest looked up from reference TRBV5-1 and TRBJ2-1): KAGVTQTPRYLIKTRGQQVTLSCSPISGHRSVSWYQQTPGQGLQFLFEYFSETQRNKGNFPGRFSGRQFSNSRSEMNVSTLELGDSALYLCASSFLAATAGNEQFFGPGTRLTVL.